The next 3 T cell receptor beta chains were all read from a single sample in a study of T cells in women clearing cervical HPV infection. Clones were sequenced by immunoSEQ multiplex PCR, and TCRdb holds only the in-frame ones, with some missing. In all, the sample yields 12,000 or so clones. Sequencing input: blood buffy coat. Receptors were obtained from a woman between 18 and 69 years old with a cervical HPV16 infection that either progressed to CIN3+ or cleared (not recorded which).

This clone shows up as medium-sized by frequency. Partial CDR3 DNA: TGTGCCAGCTCGCCAAACAGGGGCGCACCAGATACG. Translating it yields CASSPNRGAPDT. The whole CDR3 protein reads CASSPNRGAPDTQYF. The chain is built from TRBV18 and TRBJ2-3; 7 positions match TRBD1. The CDR3 end falls 3 residues outside the read, so it is completed with the germline J gene. The CDR3 consists of 15 residues. J gave up 4 bases and V 6 bases, and 10 bases lay outside the gene matches. Germline values: CDR1 KGHSH, CDR2 LQKENI.

By frequency, this clone registers medium-sized. The sequenced fragment ends 3 residues before the CDR3 boundary, so the rest is inferred from the germline J gene. The chain has TRBV18 and TRBJ2-5, with no clear D. The CDR3 contains 14 residues. V shed 0 bases and J shed 5 bases, with 10 bases lying between them. Germline CDR1 reads KGHSH; CDR2 reads LQKENI. CDR3 sequence: CASSPPSGPETQYF. Incomplete CDR3 DNA: TGTGCCAGCTCACCACCATCAGGTCCGGAGACC.

As for this clone: The CDR3 is cut off 3 residues early in the read; its end comes from the germline J gene. The chain employs TRBV18 and TRBJ1-1; weak D call: TRBD1 (5 bases). Per the germline V gene, CDR1 is KGHSH and CDR2 is LQKENI. V gave up 1 base and J gave up 5 bases, with 11 bases separating them. This CDR3 spans 14 amino acids. The CDR3 DNA, read in part, is TGTGCCAGCTCACCACAAGACAGTCAAACTGAA. This gives the protein CASSPQDSQTE. The complete CDR3 protein is CASSPQDSQTEAFF.